This is a list of T cell receptor beta chains from one sample in a study of control samples from healthy donors and cancer patients. Libraries were prepared by immunoSEQ multiplex PCR; TCRdb keeps only in-frame clonotypes and omits some of them. This sample has about 130,000 clones, with roughly 90% found just once. The source material was blood. The receptors come from a man aged 18 to 29 in good health. CDR3s include the opening cysteine and the closing phenylalanine or tryptophan. Fields, in order: clone size, J gene, D gene, V gene, CDR3 protein, CDR3 DNA. A D gene is named only where the DNA matches it firmly. Only part of the rows carry a size: once, few, many, or a class if the clone is expanded.

size: NA; J: TRBJ2-5; D: TRBD1; V: TRBV19; CDR3: CASSDTGTGLRETQYF; DNA: TGTGCCAGTAGCGATACCGGGACAGGGCTCCGAGAGACCCAGTACTTC
size: NA; J: TRBJ1-1; D: NA; V: TRBV11-2; CDR3: CASKPPTRNTEAFF; DNA: TGTGCCAGCAAACCTCCGACCCGGAACACTGAAGCTTTCTTT
size: NA; J: TRBJ1-1; D: TRBD1; V: TRBV6-6; CDR3: CASSSTGTTEAFF; DNA: TGTGCCAGCAGTTCGACAGGGACCACTGAAGCTTTCTTT
size: NA; J: TRBJ2-7; D: TRBD1; V: TRBV11-2; CDR3: CASSSNRGRNEQYF; DNA: TGTGCCAGCAGCTCGAACAGGGGGCGAAACGAGCAGTACTTC
size: NA; J: TRBJ2-3; D: TRBD2; V: TRBV11-2; CDR3: CASSFPPGLAAATDTQYF; DNA: TGTGCCAGCAGTTTTCCTCCGGGACTAGCGGCGGCTACAGATACGCAGTATTTT
size: NA; J: TRBJ2-5; D: TRBD2; V: TRBV4-2; CDR3: CASSQLGLAGGQETQYF; DNA: TGTGCCAGCAGCCAACTCGGACTAGCGGGGGGGCAAGAGACCCAGTACTTC
size: NA; J: TRBJ1-6; D: TRBD1; V: TRBV2; CDR3: CASRDSHSPLHF; DNA: TGTGCCAGTAGGGACAGCCATTCACCCCTCCACTTT
size: NA; J: TRBJ2-2; D: TRBD1; V: TRBV13; CDR3: CASSPGGISTGELFF; DNA: TGTGCCAGCAGCCCAGGGGGCATAAGCACCGGGGAGCTGTTTTTT
size: NA; J: TRBJ1-1; D: NA; V: TRBV9; CDR3: CASSVGTHTEAFF; DNA: TGTGCCAGCAGCGTAGGGACCCACACTGAAGCTTTCTTT
size: NA; J: TRBJ1-5; D: NA; V: TRBV18; CDR3: CASSPGRGGSNQPQHF; DNA: TGTGCCAGCTCACCAGGGAGGGGTGGGAGCAATCAGCCCCAGCATTTT
size: NA; J: TRBJ2-7; D: NA; V: TRBV10-3; CDR3: CAISDGTRTSEQYF; DNA: TGTGCCATCAGTGACGGGACCCGGACGTCGGAGCAGTACTTC
size: NA; J: TRBJ2-3; D: TRBD1; V: TRBV9; CDR3: CASSVAGTGTDTQYF; DNA: TGTGCCAGCAGCGTAGCGGGGACAGGGACAGATACGCAGTATTTT
size: NA; J: TRBJ1-2; D: TRBD1; V: TRBV19; CDR3: CASSPTTGAPYGYTF; DNA: TGTGCCAGTAGCCCGACGACAGGGGCTCCCTATGGCTACACCTTC
size: NA; J: TRBJ2-4; D: NA; V: TRBV7-9; CDR3: CASSLEDIAKNIQYF; DNA: TGTGCCAGCAGCTTAGAGGATATAGCCAAAAACATCCAGTACTTC
size: NA; J: TRBJ2-3; D: NA; V: TRBV19; CDR3: CASSTQASYTDTQYF; DNA: TGTGCCAGTAGTACCCAGGCGAGTTACACAGATACGCAGTATTTT
size: once; J: TRBJ2-5; D: NA; V: TRBV2; CDR3: CASSEGWVGGPETQYF; DNA: TGTGCCAGCAGTGAAGGATGGGTGGGGGGGCCCGAGACCCAGTACTTC
size: NA; J: TRBJ2-3; D: TRBD2; V: TRBV19; CDR3: CASSPAGTSSDTQYF; DNA: TGTGCCAGTAGTCCTGCCGGGACTAGTTCAGATACGCAGTATTTT
size: NA; J: TRBJ1-3; D: TRBD1; V: TRBV2; CDR3: CASSEQGVGNTIYF; DNA: TGTGCCAGCAGTGAACAGGGGGTTGGAAACACCATATATTTT
size: NA; J: TRBJ2-3; D: NA; V: TRBV5-1; CDR3: CASSLAFSGDTDTQYF; DNA: TGCGCCAGCAGCTTGGCATTTAGCGGAGACACAGATACGCAGTATTTT
size: NA; J: TRBJ2-3; D: NA; V: TRBV6-6; CDR3: CASSYQPLATDTQYF; DNA: TGTGCCAGCAGTTACCAACCTCTAGCCACAGATACGCAGTATTTT
size: NA; J: TRBJ2-3; D: TRBD1; V: TRBV9; CDR3: CASSGLRQGPTDTQYF; DNA: TGTGCCAGCAGCGGACTACGACAGGGCCCCACAGATACGCAGTATTTT
size: NA; J: TRBJ2-7; D: TRBD1; V: TRBV15; CDR3: CATSRDGTGAYEQYF; DNA: TGTGCCACCAGCAGAGATGGGACAGGGGCCTACGAGCAGTACTTC
size: NA; J: TRBJ1-2; D: NA; V: TRBV5-1; CDR3: CASTPREDGGYTF; DNA: TGCGCCAGCACCCCACGAGAGGACGGTGGCTACACCTTC
size: NA; J: TRBJ2-5; D: NA; V: TRBV5-4; CDR3: CASSTTGGRETQYF; DNA: TGTGCCAGCAGCACCACCGGGGGTAGGGAGACCCAGTACTTC
size: NA; J: TRBJ2-7; D: NA; V: TRBV10-3; CDR3: CAVHPGHTSYEQYF; DNA: TGTGCCGTCCATCCGGGACATACTTCCTACGAGCAGTACTTC
size: NA; J: TRBJ2-1; D: NA; V: TRBV9; CDR3: CASSVFSLDNEQFF; DNA: TGTGCCAGCAGCGTATTCTCCTTGGACAATGAGCAGTTCTTC
size: NA; J: TRBJ2-7; D: TRBD2; V: TRBV28; CDR3: CASSFGGSYEQYF; DNA: TGTGCCAGCAGTTTCGGGGGGAGCTACGAGCAGTACTTC
size: NA; J: TRBJ1-2; D: NA; V: TRBV29-1; CDR3: CSVPKGGAYGYTF; DNA: TGCAGCGTCCCAAAGGGGGGGGCTTATGGCTACACCTTC
size: NA; J: TRBJ1-4; D: NA; V: TRBV4-1; CDR3: CASSQVYRDEKLFF; DNA: TGCGCCAGCAGCCAAGTGTACAGGGATGAAAAACTGTTTTTT
size: NA; J: TRBJ1-6; D: NA; V: TRBV6-2/TRBV6-3; CDR3: CASSEVGGWSPLHF; DNA: TGTGCCAGCAGTGAGGTTGGGGGGTGGTCACCCCTCCACTTT
size: NA; J: TRBJ1-2; D: TRBD1; V: TRBV19; CDR3: CASRWTGANYGYTF; DNA: TGTGCCAGTAGATGGACAGGGGCAAACTATGGCTACACCTTC
size: NA; J: TRBJ2-2; D: NA; V: TRBV7-6; CDR3: CASSLVASYTGELFF; DNA: TGTGCCAGCAGCTTAGTGGCCAGCTACACCGGGGAGCTGTTTTTT
size: NA; J: TRBJ2-2; D: NA; V: TRBV6-5; CDR3: CASKRAWAGELFF; DNA: TGTGCCAGCAAAAGGGCGTGGGCCGGGGAGCTGTTTTTT
size: NA; J: TRBJ2-5; D: TRBD2; V: TRBV10-3; CDR3: CAIGTSGGQETQYF; DNA: TGTGCCATCGGGACTAGCGGGGGCCAAGAGACCCAGTACTTC
size: once; J: TRBJ2-1; D: NA; V: TRBV18; CDR3: CASSPPLIEATLNEQFF; DNA: TGTGCCAGCTCACCACCTTTGATTGAGGCCACCCTTAATGAGCAGTTCTTC
size: NA; J: TRBJ1-5; D: NA; V: TRBV27; CDR3: CASSLTRNSNQPQHF; DNA: TGTGCCAGCAGTCTTACACGGAATAGCAATCAGCCCCAGCATTTT
size: NA; J: TRBJ2-7; D: TRBD2; V: TRBV6-1; CDR3: CASSEATSGAYEQYF; DNA: TGTGCCAGCAGTGAAGCGACTAGCGGGGCCTACGAGCAGTACTTC